These 8 T cell receptor beta chains came from one sample sequenced in a study of T cells in Graves' hyperthyroidism and ophthalmopathy. The source material, RNA transcripts, was used to amplify TCR beta CDR3 regions. Using the HTBI primer set, a first-round RT-PCR was run on the TCR CDR3. One entry per CDR3 protein, called by TCRdb with MiXCR from the multiplex PCR reads. The repertoire holds roughly 400,000 distinct CDR3 sequences, with over 12% as singletons. The sequenced material came from blood. These receptors originate from a man aged 50-59 years with Graves' ophthalmopathy.

This clonotype was seen a few times. CDR3 in amino acids: CASSIGGGKNSPLHF. CDR3 nucleotides: TGTGCCAGTAGTATTGGAGGGGGCAAGAATTCACCCCTCCACTTT. The rearrangement links TRBV19 to TRBJ1-6, with 7 bases aligning to TRBD1. V gave up 3 bases and J gave up 7 bases; unmatched junction bases: 6. Germline V gene data show CDR1 as LNHDA and CDR2 as SQIVND (reference sequence). The CDR3 totals 15 residues.

This clonotype has at least ten counts. The CDR3 DNA reads as TGCAGTGCTAGTACAGGGACTCGTGTACACGAGCAGTACTTC. Protein sequence: CSASTGTRVHEQYF. The chain links TRBV20-1 to TRBJ2-7; D may be TRBD1 or TRBD2 (6 bases each). The CDR3 extends over 14 amino acids. Trimming took 3 bases from V and 5 from J, leaving 17 bases between them. From germline, CDR1 is DFQATT and CDR2 SNEGSKA (reference sequence).

This clonotype was seen repeatedly, ten times or more. J is TRBJ2-5 and V is TRBV6-2 or TRBV6-3; 9 bases are shared with TRBD2. The CDR3 runs to 17 residues. The germline gives CDR1 MNHEY, CDR2 SVGEGT. Trimming cost V 5 bases and J 2 bases; bases outside gene matches: 12. Written as DNA, the CDR3 is TGTGCCAGCAGTACCCCACTAGCGGGCCTCTCACAAGAGACCCAGTACTTC. It yields the protein CASSTPLAGLSQETQYF.

This clonotype occurred a few times. The V call is TRBV6-1, the J call TRBJ2-3; D gene uncertain. The CDR3 runs to 11 residues. CDR1 and CDR2 from the germline V gene are MNHNS and SASEGT. Deletions cut 11 bases from V and 8 bases from J, with 14 bases between. The CDR3 sequence: CAGRVHVTQYF. As DNA, the CDR3 is TGTGCCGGAAGGGTCCATGTTACGCAGTATTTT.

Regarding this clonotype: The junction departs from the called germline gene at one end, perhaps through a read error. The chain joins TRBV20-1 to TRBJ2-7; D could derive from TRBD1 or TRBD2 (5 bases each). Germline assignment: CDR1 DFQATT and CDR2 SNEGSKA (reference sequence). The length of the CDR3 is 14 residues. For the CDR3, the DNA is TGCGGTGCTAGACCAGGGACGGGCTCCTACGAGCAGTACTTC. Amino acid sequence: CGARPGTGSYEQYF.

At least ten counts were recorded for this clonotype. The chain uses TRBV4-1 and TRBJ2-5, with TRBD2 matching over 13 bases. The CDR3 has 15 residues. Per germline, CDR1 MGHRA and CDR2 YSYEKL. The trim removed 4 bases at V and 4 bases at J, leaving 3 bases unmatched. DNA for the CDR3: TGCGCCAGCAGCCCCCGACTAGCGGGAGGAGAGACCCAGTACTTC. This encodes CASSPRLAGGETQYF.

This clonotype was counted between two and nine times. The V call is TRBV6-6, the J call TRBJ1-2; D is ambiguous. This CDR3 has 15 amino acids. V was clipped by 0 bases and J by 1 base, with 9 bases between them. Germline V gene lookup returns CDR1 MNHNY and CDR2 SVGAGI (reference sequence). The CDR3 spells CASSYSSSFNYGYTF. The CDR3 DNA follows: TGTGCCAGCAGTTACTCGAGTAGTTTTAACTATGGCTACACCTTC.

This clonotype showed up just a few times. Possible read error: a much larger clone is one base away. The rearrangement uses TRBV11-3 and TRBJ1-1, with 7 bases fitting TRBD1. Germline trimming cut 2 bases from V and 1 base from J; bases unmatched to any gene: 4. CDR1 and CDR2 from the germline V gene are SGHNT and YENEEA. The CDR3 has 15 residues. DNA of the CDR3: TGTGCCAGCAGCTTATCCGGGACAGAGAACACTGAAGCTTTCTTT. Translating gives CASSLSGTENTEAFF.